The rows below give T cell receptor beta chains drawn from one sample of a study of cytomegalovirus exposure and HLA in healthy donors. Method: immunoSEQ multiplex PCR; TCRdb's copy keeps in-frame clones and lacks some. The sample holds fewer than 150,000 clones, 75% to 85% seen once. Material for sequencing was PBMCs. Every receptor here comes from a man in his forties in good health and CMV-seronegative. The CDR3 runs from the conserved cysteine through the conserved F or W.

V	J	CDR3
TRBV5-1	TRBJ1-5	CASSVRQGEGNQPQHF
TRBV25-1	TRBJ2-3	CASSARQGAGDTQYF
TRBV29-1	TRBJ2-3	CSFRDRGPSDTQYF
TRBV6-1	TRBJ1-5	CASSDFGGSNQPQHF
TRBV4-2	TRBJ2-2	CASSPPGQGFSGELFF
TRBV15	TRBJ2-5	CATETGLAGAETQYF
TRBV7-8	NA	CASGPRGQGYEQYF
TRBV5-1	TRBJ2-1	CASSLTATDPYNEQFF
TRBV7-2	TRBJ1-1	CASSLGGQGNTEAFF
TRBV2	TRBJ2-1	CASSLTLVGQGTVNEQFF
TRBV6-1	TRBJ2-1	CASRAQGTSYNEQFF
TRBV7-9	TRBJ1-4	CATGGQGHVGNEKLFF
TRBV5-1	TRBJ1-4	CASSTENMKEKLFF
TRBV30	TRBJ1-6	CAWTIGQGNSPLHF
TRBV2	TRBJ1-1	CASSRGERGGDTEAFF
TRBV2	TRBJ2-5	CASSDYRGQETQYF
TRBV7-9	TRBJ1-2	CASSPGGSGPHGYTF
TRBV5-1	TRBJ2-2	CASSLGWAGTGELFF
TRBV7-2	TRBJ2-1	CASSPGQYNEQFF
TRBV6-1	TRBJ2-1	CATEGENNEQFF
TRBV5-1	TRBJ1-1	CASSLFQANEAFF